The clone carrying this T cell receptor (beta chain) has a single count. This sample was included in a study of blood T cell repertoires in COVID-19. Study details: Researchers got acute and convalescent COVID-19 samples from the United States, Italy and Spain. Sample material is recorded as cDNA or gDNA derived from T cells, B-cell-depleted T cells, or PBMCs.

How the authors handled the data: It was from reference gene primer amplification that nucleated cell counts were estimated. Clones were sequenced by immunoSEQ multiplex PCR, and TCRdb holds only the in-frame ones, with some missing. That table furnishes V, J and clone size, whereas the DNA furnished D and trimming. The sample consists of about 55,000 clones, roughly 80% of them appearing once. Germline-derived CDR1 and CDR2 are SGHRS and YFSETQ. The CDR3 runs 16 residues. V lost 5 bases to trimming and J lost 0 bases, with 12 bases between them. The chain uses TRBV5-1 and TRBJ1-6; D gene ambiguous. Sequencing was done on a sample of peripheral blood. The TCR originated in a human donor in a cohort sampled during active or convalescent COVID-19. The CDR3 nucleotides are TGCGCCAGCAGAGATGCACGCAGCTCCTATAATTCACCCCTCCACTTT. Amino acids: CASRDARSSYNSPLHF.